The rows below give T cell receptor beta chains drawn from one sample of a study of shared clonotypes between healthy human individuals. Profiling relied on immunoSEQ multiplex PCR, and the TCRdb table lists in-frame clones only, not all of them. The sample records around 1,900,000 clones, 90% to 95% being singletons. The sequenced material came from naive CD8+ T cells from PBMCs. These receptors were collected from a young man in good health. Some clones in this sample may be carry-over from other donors' samples. CDR3s include the opening cysteine and the closing phenylalanine or tryptophan. The D gene is left open where the match is weak. Clone size is stated in some rows and not others, as once, few, many or a class when expanded.

V gene	clone size	D gene	J gene	CDR3 DNA	CDR3 protein
TRBV27	.	TRBD1	TRBJ2-1	TGTGCCAGCAGCTTGACACCGGGACAGGCGGACAATGAGCAGTTCTTC	CASSLTPGQADNEQFF
TRBV7-9	.	TRBD1	TRBJ2-1	TGTGCCAGCAGCCCCGTAGGGATAGGACAGGGGGCTCGTGAGCAGTTCTTC	CASSPVGIGQGAREQFF
TRBV10-3	.	TRBD1	TRBJ2-7	TGTGCCACCGGGGGACAGGGGGTCGCCTACGAGCAGTACTTC	CATGGQGVAYEQYF
TRBV7-3	few	TRBD1	TRBJ2-7	TGTGCCAGCAGCTTATTAGGGACAGCGGACGAGCAGTACTTC	CASSLLGTADEQYF
TRBV5-4	.	TRBD2	TRBJ2-7	TGTGCCAGCAGCTTAGGGAGGGAAAGCGAGCAGTACTTC	CASSLGRESEQYF
TRBV19	.	.	TRBJ2-3	TGTGCCACGAAGGGCGGGCCGATTCCCTTCTCTCCCACAGATACGCAGTATTTT	CATKGGPIPFSPTDTQYF
TRBV14	once	.	TRBJ2-7	TGTGCCAGCAGCCACCCCGAGCATGCCTCCTACGAGCAGTACTTC	CASSHPEHASYEQYF
TRBV27	.	TRBD1	TRBJ1-5	TGTGCCAGCAGTTCAACAGGGGGCGCGGGTCAGCCCCAGCATTTT	CASSSTGGAGQPQHF
TRBV7-9	.	.	TRBJ1-1	TGTGCCAGCAGCTTAGGCAGTAACACTGAAGCTTTCTTT	CASSLGSNTEAFF
TRBV9	.	TRBD2	TRBJ2-3	TGTGCCAGCAGCACTAGCGGGAGGGTTGCAAGCACAGATACGCAGTATTTT	CASSTSGRVASTDTQYF
TRBV7-2	.	TRBD1	TRBJ1-5	TGTGCCAGCAGCACATCCGGGACAGGAATCAATCAGCCCCAGCATTTT	CASSTSGTGINQPQHF
TRBV6-1	.	TRBD1	TRBJ1-5	TGTGCCAGCAGTGCCCCAGTTCCCGGGACAGGGAGCAATCAGCCCCAGCATTTT	CASSAPVPGTGSNQPQHF
TRBV5-4	.	TRBD1	TRBJ2-3	TGTGCCAGCAGCTTGGTCAGGGGGCGGGCAGATACGCAGTATTTT	CASSLVRGRADTQYF
TRBV27	once	.	TRBJ2-7	TGTGCCAGCAGGGCAAGCGGAACCTACGAGCAGTACTTC	CASRASGTYEQYF
TRBV11-2	.	.	TRBJ2-3	TGTGCCAGCAGCTTAGGGTCGGCGCGCCTCACCCCAGATACGCAGTATTTT	CASSLGSARLTPDTQYF